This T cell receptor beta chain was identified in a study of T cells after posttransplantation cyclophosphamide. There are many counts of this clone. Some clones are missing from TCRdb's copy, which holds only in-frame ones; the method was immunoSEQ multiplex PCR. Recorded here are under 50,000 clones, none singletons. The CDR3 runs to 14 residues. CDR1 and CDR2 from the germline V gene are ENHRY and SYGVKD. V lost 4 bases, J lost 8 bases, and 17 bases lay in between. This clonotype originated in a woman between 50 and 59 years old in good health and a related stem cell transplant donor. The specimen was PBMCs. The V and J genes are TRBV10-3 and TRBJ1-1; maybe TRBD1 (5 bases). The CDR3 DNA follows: TGTGCCATCAGTGCCACAGGCTATTTAGGGGAAGCTTTCTTT. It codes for CAISATGYLGEAFF.